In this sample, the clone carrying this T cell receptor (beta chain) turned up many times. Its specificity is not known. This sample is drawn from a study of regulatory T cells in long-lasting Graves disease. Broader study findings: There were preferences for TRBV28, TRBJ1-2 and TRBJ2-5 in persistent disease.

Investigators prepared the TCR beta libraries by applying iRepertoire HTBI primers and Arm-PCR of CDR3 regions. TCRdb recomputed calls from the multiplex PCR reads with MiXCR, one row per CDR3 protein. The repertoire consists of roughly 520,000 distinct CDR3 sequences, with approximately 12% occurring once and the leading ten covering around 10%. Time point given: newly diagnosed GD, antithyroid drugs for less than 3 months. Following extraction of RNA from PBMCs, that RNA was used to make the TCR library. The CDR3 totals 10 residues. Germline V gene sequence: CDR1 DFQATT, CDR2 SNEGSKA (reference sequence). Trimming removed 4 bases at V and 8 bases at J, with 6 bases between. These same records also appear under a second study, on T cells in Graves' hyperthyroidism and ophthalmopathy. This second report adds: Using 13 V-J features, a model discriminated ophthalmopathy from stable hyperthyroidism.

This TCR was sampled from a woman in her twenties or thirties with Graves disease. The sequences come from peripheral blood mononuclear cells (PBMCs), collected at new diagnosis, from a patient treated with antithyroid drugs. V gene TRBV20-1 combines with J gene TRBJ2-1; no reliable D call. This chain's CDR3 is CSAISDEQFF. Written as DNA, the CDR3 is TGCAGTGCTATTTCGGATGAGCAGTTCTTC.